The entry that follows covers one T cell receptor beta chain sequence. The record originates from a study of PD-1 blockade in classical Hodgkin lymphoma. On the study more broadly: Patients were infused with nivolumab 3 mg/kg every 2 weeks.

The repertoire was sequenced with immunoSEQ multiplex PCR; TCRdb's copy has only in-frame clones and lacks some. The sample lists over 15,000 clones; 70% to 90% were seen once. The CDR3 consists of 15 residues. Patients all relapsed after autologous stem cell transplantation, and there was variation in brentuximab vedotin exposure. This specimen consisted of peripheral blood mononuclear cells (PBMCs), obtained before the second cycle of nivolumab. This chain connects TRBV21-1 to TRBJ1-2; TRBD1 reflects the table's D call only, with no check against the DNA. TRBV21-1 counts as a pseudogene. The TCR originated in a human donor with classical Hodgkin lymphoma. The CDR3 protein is CANDRVKGCLYGYTF. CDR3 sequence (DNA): TGTGCCAACGACAGGGTCAAGGGGTGCCTCTATGGCTACACCTTC.